Below are 27 T cell receptor beta chains sequenced from a single sample in a study of T-cell reconstitution after alpha-beta-depleted transplantation in children. Unique molecular identifiers were incorporated during preparation of the TCRbeta library. TCRdb re-derived calls from the PCR reads in MiXCR, one entry per CDR3 protein. The table lists fewer than 550,000 distinct CDR3 sequences, over 10% of them singletons. This specimen consisted of PBMCs, mostly from graft donor cells, obtained 180 days after TCRalphabeta/CD19-depleted stem cell transplant. The receptors come from a female patient between 2 and 15 years old who had a stem cell transplant for aplastic anemia, so the T cells may come from the graft donor.

This chain joins TRBV7-6 and TRBJ2-1; TRBD2 matches at 9 bases. Germline V gene sequence: CDR1 SGHVS, CDR2 FNYEAQ. The V and J ends lost 2 bases and 6 bases, in that order; junction bases with no gene match: 5. This CDR3 comprises 15 residues. The CDR3 DNA is TGTGCCAGCAGCTTATCCGGGACTAGCCTCAATGAGCAGTTCTTC. It specifies CASSLSGTSLNEQFF. The complete variable domain, with remaining parts taken from reference TRBV7-6 and TRBJ2-1, reads GAGVSQSPRYKVTKRGQDVALRCDPISGHVSLYWYRQALGQGPEFLTYFNYEAQQDKSGLPNDRFSAERPEGSISTLTIQRTEQRDSAMYRCASSLSGTSLNEQFFGPGTRLTVL.

V usage is TRBV25-1 and J usage is TRBJ2-7; 10 positions match TRBD2. Germline CDR1 reads MGHDK; CDR2 reads SYGVNS. The CDR3 covers 15 residues. With 3 bases clipped from V and 3 bases from J, the junction kept 5 bases outside the gene matches. CDR3 sequence: CASSDQSGRVYEQYF. CDR3 nucleotide sequence: TGTGCCAGCAGTGACCAGAGCGGGAGGGTCTACGAGCAGTACTTC.

This chain connects TRBV12-3 or TRBV12-4 to TRBJ1-4; D gene unclear. This CDR3 spans 15 amino acids. Trimming removed 4 bases from V and 0 bases from J, with 9 bases in between. The CDR3 bases are TGTGCCAGCAGTTCCCCCGGGGCAACTAATGAAAAACTGTTTTTT. Amino acids: CASSSPGATNEKLFF.

The DNA for the CDR3 is TGTGCCAGCAGTACGGGATCACCCCTCCACTTT. Residues: CASSTGSPLHF. This chain links TRBV27 with TRBJ1-6; D is unclear. Trimming left V 5 bases short and J 10 bases short, with 6 bases between. This CDR3 has 11 residues. Germline CDR1 reads MNHEY; CDR2 reads SMNVEV (reference sequence).

The chain is built from TRBV16 and TRBJ1-1, with D hard to call. Germline CDR1 KGHSY, CDR2 FQNENV. This CDR3 spans 16 amino acids. Trimming took 0 bases from V and 0 from J, leaving 11 bases between them. The CDR3 sequence: CASSQSRVALNTEAFF. DNA of the CDR3: TGTGCCAGCAGCCAATCGAGGGTAGCTTTGAACACTGAAGCTTTCTTT. Full variable domain (rest looked up from reference TRBV16 and TRBJ1-1): GEEVAQTPKHLVRGEGQKAKLYCAPIKGHSYVFWYQQVLKNEFKFLISFQNENVFDETGMPKERFSAKCLPNSPCSLEIQATKLEDSAVYFCASSQSRVALNTEAFFGQGTRLTVV.

This clonotype came up a few times. The chain has TRBV4-3 and TRBJ2-1, with a tentative D call TRBD2 (6 bases). CDR1 LGHNA and CDR2 YSLEER come from the germline V gene. This CDR3 region has 16 residues. Deletions cut 5 bases from V and 0 bases from J, with 14 bases between. CDR3 DNA sequence: TGCGCCAGCAGCGTCGGGCTAGCGCTCTCCTACAATGAGCAGTTCTTC. As protein: CASSVGLALSYNEQFF.

This clonotype was recorded a few times. The chain uses TRBV21-1 and TRBJ2-1. TRBV21-1 is deemed a pseudogene. This CDR3 comprises 16 residues. CDR3: CASSKGPDGKVNEQFF. The CDR3 nucleotides read TGTGCCAGCAGCAAAGGGCCCGATGGTAAAGTCAATGAGCAGTTCTTC.

In nucleotides, the CDR3 is TGTGCCATCACTCCGGCCTTCCCCCTCACAGGGAGGGGAGAGACCCAGTACTTC. It is translated as CAITPAFPLTGRGETQYF. V and J are TRBV2 and TRBJ2-5; TRBD2 is a possible D gene (7 bases). Germline V gene lookup returns CDR1 SNHLY and CDR2 FYNNEI. The V gene lost 10 bases and the J gene lost 4 bases, with 31 bases spanning the gap. The CDR3 totals 18 residues.

The chain uses TRBV10-1 and TRBJ2-1; 9 positions agree with TRBD1. V shed 0 bases, J shed 6 bases, and the junction held 3 bases outside the gene matches. This CDR3 comprises 15 residues. Germline V gene lookup returns CDR1 WNHNN and CDR2 SYGVQD (reference sequence). The CDR3 sequence: CASSESGTGINEQFF. The CDR3 region has the DNA TGCGCCAGCAGTGAGTCCGGGACAGGGATCAATGAGCAGTTCTTC.

The V gene is TRBV10-3, the J gene TRBJ1-2, with 9 bases lining up with TRBD1. V gave up 4 bases and J gave up 7 bases; unmatched junction bases: 4. The V gene's germline CDR1 is ENHRY and CDR2 SYGVKD. This CDR3 region has 13 residues. CDR3 region: CAISGTGGSGYTF. The CDR3 DNA sequence: TGTGCCATCAGTGGAACAGGGGGCTCTGGCTACACCTTC.

This clonotype was seen a few times. The J gene is TRBJ1-4, the V gene TRBV5-1; tentatively, D is TRBD1 (6 bases). CDR1 is SGHRS and CDR2 is YFSETQ in the germline V gene. The CDR3 has 17 residues. V was trimmed by 2 bases and J by 0 bases, leaving 14 bases between them. The CDR3 here is CASSLKQGSATNEKLFF. Written as DNA, the CDR3 is TGCGCCAGCAGCTTAAAGCAGGGGAGTGCAACTAATGAAAAACTGTTTTTT.

This clonotype was found a few times. The gene calls are TRBV20-1 and TRBJ1-4, with a weak D call TRBD1 (5 bases). V was pared by 6 bases and J by 1 base, with 18 bases between. This CDR3 contains 16 residues. Germline V gene lookup returns CDR1 DFQATT and CDR2 SNEGSKA (reference sequence). The CDR3 sequence is CSAGRQGGRTNEKLFF. DNA for the CDR3: TGCAGTGCCGGGAGGCAGGGAGGAAGAACTAATGAAAAACTGTTTTTT.

This clonotype was seen a handful of times. The gene calls are TRBV29-1 and TRBJ2-1, with 9 bases aligning to TRBD1. V lost 7 bases and J lost 4; bases outside the gene matches: 2. Germline-derived CDR1 and CDR2 are SQVTM and ANQGSEA. CDR3 length: 12 residues. Written as DNA, the CDR3 is TGCAGCGGGGACAGGGCGTACAATGAGCAGTTCTTC. Translating gives CSGDRAYNEQFF.

The chain combines TRBV28 with TRBJ1-2; tentatively, D is TRBD1 (6 bases). The CDR3 extends over 15 amino acids. Germline V lookup: CDR1 MDHEN, CDR2 SYDVKM. Trimming removed 2 bases from V and 6 bases from J, with 16 bases in between. The CDR3, as DNA: TGTGCCAGCAGTTTACTGCACAGGGATAGTAATGGCTACACCTTC. Protein sequence: CASSLLHRDSNGYTF.

The chain carries TRBV20-1 and TRBJ2-2; 8 nucleotides align to TRBD1. Germline V lookup: CDR1 DFQATT, CDR2 SNEGSKA (reference sequence). The V gene end was trimmed by 2 bases and the J gene end by 0 bases; junction bases not matched to a gene: 5. The CDR3 contains 16 residues. The CDR3 region is CSARQRGQANTGELFF. For the CDR3, the DNA is TGCAGTGCTAGACAAAGGGGACAGGCGAACACCGGGGAGCTGTTTTTT.

The chain has TRBV29-1 and TRBJ1-2; 11 positions agree with TRBD1. V gave up 4 bases and J gave up 4 bases; unmatched junction bases: 2. Germline CDR1 is SQVTM and CDR2 is ANQGSEA. The CDR3 length is 13 residues. CDR3 in amino acids: CSVGTGGTYGYTF. CDR3 bases: TGCAGCGTTGGGACAGGGGGCACCTATGGCTACACCTTC.

The CDR3 DNA reads as TGTGCCACCTCCACTAGCGGCGAGGGGTACAATGAGCAGTTCTTC. Protein: CATSTSGEGYNEQFF. The chain links TRBV24-1 to TRBJ2-1; 8 positions agree with TRBD2. CDR3 length: 15 amino acids. After removal of 9 bases from V and 4 bases from J, the junction contained 10 bases not matched to a gene. The germline gives CDR1 KGHDR, CDR2 SFDVKD.

The rearrangement joins TRBV12-3 or TRBV12-4 to TRBJ1-4; TRBD1 matches at 9 bases. Trimming took 5 bases from V and 5 from J; bases not matched to a gene: 6. CDR3 length: 15 amino acids. The CDR3 reads CASSPRDRVNEKLFF. The CDR3 region has the DNA TGTGCCAGCAGTCCGCGGGACAGGGTGAATGAAAAACTGTTTTTT.

The V call is TRBV29-1, the J call TRBJ2-5, with D maybe TRBD1 (5 bases). From germline, CDR1 is SQVTM and CDR2 ANQGSEA. The CDR3 sequence is 13 residues long. V was clipped by 6 bases and J by 4 bases, with 15 bases between them. The CDR3 is CSVARQHAETQYF. The CDR3 DNA reads as TGCAGCGTCGCCCGACAGCACGCAGAGACCCAGTACTTC.

This clonotype has more than one count but fewer than ten. This chain connects TRBV5-1 to TRBJ2-1; TRBD2 agrees at 11 bases. This CDR3 has 17 amino acids. The J segment lost 9 bases and the V segment lost 3 bases, leaving 14 bases of the junction unmatched. The germline V gene encodes CDR1 SGHRS and CDR2 YFSETQ. The CDR3: CASSSNILAGDRGEQFF. The CDR3, as DNA: TGCGCCAGCAGCTCAAACATACTAGCGGGAGACCGCGGTGAGCAGTTCTTC. Complete variable domain (other parts from reference TRBV5-1 and TRBJ2-1): KAGVTQTPRYLIKTRGQQVTLSCSPISGHRSVSWYQQTPGQGLQFLFEYFSETQRNKGNFPGRFSGRQFSNSRSEMNVSTLELGDSALYLCASSSNILAGDRGEQFFGPGTRLTVL.

This clonotype has just a few counts. The chain has TRBV24-1 and TRBJ1-1, with TRBD1 matching 8 bases. Germline CDR1 KGHDR, CDR2 SFDVKD. Trimming cost V 5 bases and J 3 bases; bases outside gene matches: 7. The CDR3 loop spans 15 amino acids. The DNA of the CDR3 is TGTGCCACCAGTGCCACGGACAGGGCCGACACTGAAGCTTTCTTT. It codes for CATSATDRADTEAFF.

This clonotype occurred many times. The chain links TRBV28 to TRBJ2-4; possible D gene TRBD2, 6 bases. The V end lost 6 bases, the J end lost 4 bases, and 13 bases lay between the germline ends. CDR1 MDHEN and CDR2 SYDVKM come from the germline V gene. The length of the CDR3 is 14 residues. CDR3: CASRPTSSKNIQYF. CDR3 bases: TGTGCCAGCAGACCCACTAGCTCTAAAAACATTCAGTACTTC. Drawing the rest from reference TRBV28 and TRBJ2-4, the complete variable domain is DVKVTQSSRYLVKRTGEKVFLECVQDMDHENMFWYRQDPGLGLRLIYFSYDVKMKEKGDIPEGYSVSREKKERFSLILESASTNQTSMYLCASRPTSSKNIQYFGAGTRLSVL.

This clonotype was counted between two and nine times. The chain uses TRBV20-1 and TRBJ2-1; 9 bases are shared with TRBD2. The CDR3 covers 16 residues. CDR1 and CDR2 (germline): DFQATT, SNEGSKA (reference sequence). Trimming removed 3 bases from V and 3 bases from J; junction bases left unmatched: 9. This CDR3 is CSARDPTSGIYNEQFF. The CDR3 region has the DNA TGCAGTGCTAGGGACCCGACTAGCGGTATCTACAATGAGCAGTTCTTC.

This clonotype showed up just a few times. This CDR3 reads CASSQDGNEQYF. The CDR3 DNA is TGTGCCAGCAGCCAAGATGGGAACGAGCAGTACTTC. The chain combines TRBV4-2 with TRBJ2-7; D not resolved. This CDR3 is 12 amino acids long. CDR1 is LGHNA and CDR2 is YNFKEQ in the germline V gene. Trimming removed 0 bases from V and 5 bases from J, with 5 bases in between.

This clonotype turned up a few times. The chain carries TRBV5-5 and TRBJ2-7; no definite D call. The CDR3 contains 14 residues. The germline CDR1 and CDR2 sequences are SGHKS and YYEKEE (reference sequence). Trimming stripped 1 base from V and 4 bases from J, with 12 bases between. CDR3 sequence reads: CASSLLGSPYEQYV. Written as DNA, the CDR3 is TGTGCCAGCAGCTTGCTTGGCTCCCCTTACGAGCAGTACGTC.

In its sample, this clonotype was seen a few times. This sequence joins TRBV6-1 and TRBJ1-5; no clear D. The CDR3 has 13 amino acids. Trimming shortened V by 6 bases and J by 5 bases, and 11 bases separated the two germline ends. CDR1 and CDR2 from the germline V gene are MNHNS and SASEGT. For the CDR3, the DNA is TGTGCCAGCAGCCGATCCCGGGATCAGCCCCAGCATTTT. Translation gives CASSRSRDQPQHF.

This clonotype was counted ten times or more. V is TRBV28 and J is TRBJ2-4; D may be TRBD2 (7 bases). The CDR3 consists of 19 residues. Germline CDR1 is MDHEN and CDR2 is SYDVKM. The ends were cut back, 5 bases at V and 0 bases at J, with 23 bases in the middle. In DNA form, the CDR3 reads TGTGCCAGCAGTCACGCCCGGGGGGCATCTCAACTAGCCAAAAACATTCAGTACTTC. Protein sequence: CASSHARGASQLAKNIQYF.